A selection of T cell receptor beta chains follows, all from one sample in a study of blood T cell repertoires in COVID-19. Assay used: immunoSEQ multiplex PCR; TCRdb lists only in-frame clones, some missing. The top ten clones hold less than 2% of a sample with 250,000 to 350,000 clones, around 87% of them seen once. Sequenced sample: PBMCs or T cells enriched from blood (not recorded which). The receptors were sampled from a woman aged 18-29 years with acute COVID-19. Each CDR3 is given with its conserved first and last residue.

TRBV10-3	TRBJ2-7	CAISARQGPYEQYF
TRBV5-4	TRBJ1-2	CASSGRGLGYGYTF
TRBV30	TRBJ2-5	CAWSSNRGPQETQYF
TRBV30	TRBJ2-7	CAWSYGKAGTGRYEQYF
TRBV5-1	TRBJ2-3	CASSLRTSGSSTDTQYF
TRBV7-9	TRBJ2-3	CASSSRPGLAGADTQYF
TRBV5-1	TRBJ2-7	CASSLYPGQGYEQYF
TRBV28	TRBJ1-2	CASSLGRGGNYGYTF
TRBV27	TRBJ2-7	CASSLGGEGYEQYF
TRBV3-1/TRBV3-2	TRBJ2-1	CASSRTGRNEQFF
TRBV5-1	TRBJ2-1	CASSLQGQGGNEQFF
TRBV27	TRBJ1-2	CASSQGWGQGGYGYTF
TRBV24-1	TRBJ2-3	CATSDTGKTDTQYF
TRBV28	TRBJ1-5	CASSQMLGAHPSNQPQHF
TRBV25-1	TRBJ2-1	CASSVARGYNEQFF
TRBV19	TRBJ2-1	CASSTPGGSSYNEQFF
TRBV27	TRBJ2-7	CASSFDFRTSLGEQYF
TRBV11-1	TRBJ2-3	CASSPSGSGGTDTQYF
TRBV28	TRBJ2-2	CATSPGQAGELFF
TRBV24-1	TRBJ2-3	CATSDPRADTQYF
TRBV18	TRBJ2-1	CASSPPRVAGVQNEQFF
TRBV11-2	TRBJ2-7	CASSPTNTLVEQYF
TRBV28	TRBJ1-6	CASSSGGSSYNSPLHF
TRBV30	TRBJ1-4	CAWGQAPEKLFF
TRBV5-8	TRBJ2-7	CASSSGLDYEQYF
TRBV20-1	TRBJ2-1	CSASPPRSILSSYNEQFF
TRBV4-3	TRBJ2-7	CASSRERTSGYEQYF
TRBV28	TRBJ2-7	CASSHAGVNYEQYF
TRBV27	TRBJ2-2	CASSLISLAGVINGELFF
TRBV5-1	TRBJ2-5	CASSLDPGQETQYF
TRBV12-3/TRBV12-4	TRBJ1-5	CASSFYSNQPQHF
TRBV19	TRBJ1-2	CASSTGQGTTSNYGYTF
TRBV14	TRBJ2-1	CASSQVPDRGFYNEQFF
TRBV30	TRBJ1-5	CAWSEQINQPQHF
TRBV11-2	TRBJ1-1	CASTQGRSKGSTEAFF
TRBV27	TRBJ2-1	CASSLLGAYNEQFF
TRBV2	TRBJ1-1	CASSESLFVLF
TRBV28	TRBJ1-5	CASSPGQDQPQHF
TRBV30	TRBJ1-2	CALYTGGAYYGYTF
TRBV11-2	TRBJ2-1	CASSSGLAGGNEQFF
TRBV28	TRBJ2-1	CASSFAGLGYNEQFF
TRBV27	TRBJ2-3	CASSDGLAGGTQYF
TRBV19	TRBJ1-4	CASSIGRGQGNEKLFF
TRBV5-1	TRBJ1-6	CASSPSAGGYNSPLHF
TRBV9	TRBJ2-1	CASSVVPLAGGEDEQFF
TRBV9	TRBJ2-2	CASSPGLAGGNTGELFF
TRBV7-9	TRBJ2-2	CASSGTGTANRGELFF
TRBV7-2	TRBJ1-1	CASSLAGGMNTEAFF
TRBV11-2	TRBJ2-7	CASSLKRVLAGGGEQYF
TRBV7-9	TRBJ1-2	CASSPGSGAPRSYTF
TRBV19	TRBJ2-7	CASRKASSYEQYF
TRBV20-1	TRBJ1-1	CSASKGQGNAEAFF
TRBV11-1	TRBJ2-7	CASSLGTIPYEQYF
TRBV2	TRBJ1-1	CASSDRGMNTEAFF
TRBV6-5	TRBJ1-5	CASSPGGNRNQPQHF
TRBV7-6	TRBJ2-7	CASSPTGSYEQYF